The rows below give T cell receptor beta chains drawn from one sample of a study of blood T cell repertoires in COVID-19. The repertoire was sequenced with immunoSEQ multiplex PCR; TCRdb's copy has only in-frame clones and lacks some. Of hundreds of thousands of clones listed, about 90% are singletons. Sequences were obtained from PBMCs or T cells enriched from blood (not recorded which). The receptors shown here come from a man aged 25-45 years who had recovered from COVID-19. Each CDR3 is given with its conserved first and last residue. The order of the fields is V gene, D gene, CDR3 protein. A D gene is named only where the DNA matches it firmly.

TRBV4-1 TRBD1 CASSQPGTGGAKNIQYF
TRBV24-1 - CATSDLWSGELGEQFF
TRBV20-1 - CSASAGLNYGYTF
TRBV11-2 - CASSLVLGREAFF
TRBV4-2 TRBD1 CASSQATTGDSTDTQYF
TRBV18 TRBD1 CASSLGQGVSSGNTIYF
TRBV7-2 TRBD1 CASSLTGTGQETQYF
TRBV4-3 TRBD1 CASSQVGQGVMGELFF
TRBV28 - CASNRANYGYTF
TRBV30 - CAWRAAGSYNEQFF
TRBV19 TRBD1 CASSDRGSNYGYTF